The T cell receptor (beta chain) described here comes from a study of CD8+ T cells in alopecia areata. Study-level background: Using the percentage of affected scalp area, treated patients' severity was scored.

The sequencing template was cDNA reverse transcribed from extracted RNA. The table came from immunoSEQ multiplex PCR; TCRdb's copy has only in-frame clones and leaves some out. This sample yields about 250,000 clones, of which about three fifths are seen a single time; 0.75% to 0.95% belongs to the top ten. Treatment here: oral pan-JAK inhibitor, 5-10 mg twice daily. Germline V CDR1 and CDR2: SQVTM, ANQGSEA. The CDR3 is 13 amino acids. The V end was cut by 4 bases, the J end by 5 bases, with 11 bases between. The count of this clone is one. This sample also contains other DNA sequences that code for the same CDR3.

This clonotype originated in a human donor with alopecia areata. The chain uses TRBV29-1 and TRBJ1-4; D remains unclear. Sample: CD4+ T cells sorted from blood, taken at approximately week 51, from a patient treated with tofacitinib. CDR3 nucleotides: TGCAGCGTTGGCGAAGGATCCAATGAAAAACTGTTTTTT. It specifies CSVGEGSNEKLFF.